This T cell receptor (beta chain) was captured in a study of neoadjuvant anti-PD-1 for oral cavity cancer. Study summary: Most patients had three to four biweekly doses of 3 mg/kg nivolumab before resection.

Tumor libraries mostly used 4 to 5 ug genomic DNA, two replicates each. Clones were read by immunoSEQ multiplex PCR, and TCRdb kept only the in-frame ones, dropping some. The table lists approximately 11,000 clones, about 50% of them singletons. The CDR3 has 11 residues. Germline V CDR1 and CDR2: MNHNY, SVGAGI (reference sequence). Regarding this clone: An end of the junction differs from the germline gene, which may be a read error.

This receptor was obtained from a person between 40 and 85 years old with oral cavity squamous cell carcinoma. This sample comprised tumor tissue, obtained before nivolumab (anti-PD-1) treatment. The chain employs TRBV6-6 and TRBJ2-5, with D hard to call. CDR3 loop: CAISEEETQYF. As DNA, the CDR3 is TGTGCCATCAGTGAGGAGGAGACCCAGTACTTC.